This entry describes one TCR beta chain. Its antigen is not known. This CDR3 spans 17 amino acids. V lost 0 bases, J lost 2 bases, and 17 bases lay in between. In germline, CDR1 is MGHRA, CDR2 YSYEKL. This sample was taken from a study of blood T cells in healthy people across ages. The study's findings and limits: Naive T cell percentage strongly correlated with TCR beta diversity. Versus aged donors, long-lived donors had higher diversity and more naive CD4+ cells. It was not known whether donors were CMV positive (a possible confounder of expanded clonotype changes).

Through a sample-barcoded 5' primer and a J-beta primer mix, a second PCR was run for roughly 6 to 12 cycles. From each sample, at least 2.5 million paired-end reads containing CDR3 were obtained. TCRdb recomputed calls from the 5' RACE reads with MiXCR, one row per CDR3 protein. The table lists 550,000 to 600,000 distinct CDR3 sequences, roughly 48% of them singletons, with about 22% in the top ten. The chain is built from TRBV4-1 and TRBJ2-7, with unresolved D. The sequencing sample was made of blood. The TCR originated in a man older than 75 in good health. The CDR3, as DNA: TGCGCCAGCAGCCAAGAAAAGTGGACCCTATCCACCTACGAGCAGTACTTC. Translation: CASSQEKWTLSTYEQYF.